This is a list of T cell receptor beta chains from one sample in a study of CD8 T cells in ankylosing spondylitis. Each CDR3 protein is one row after TCRdb ran MiXCR on the 5' RACE reads. The top ten hold about 10% of the sample, which has some 30,000 distinct CDR3 sequences, about 7% seen once. The sequenced material came from blood, either unsorted or a sorted T cell fraction (not recorded which). Receptor source: a male donor with ankylosing spondylitis or in good health (not recorded which). The conserved cysteine and the conserved F or W are not part of the CDR3 here. The order of the fields is V gene, CDR3 protein.

TRBV5-5,ASLAGGIDTQY
TRBV6-5,ASSWGYYNEQF
TRBV28,ASSPAGRDSNQPQH
TRBV28,ASSLASGAF
TRBV12-3/TRBV12-4,ASSFGGSAGELF
TRBV19,ASSIEGGRASETQY
TRBV7-9,ASSLQTPLGTEAF
TRBV18,ASSPSQYSNQPQH
TRBV5-1,ASSLAPAQVAGPVYEQY
TRBV10-3,AISEGGVGRENIQY
TRBV29-1,SVEGNQGGETQY
TRBV7-8,ASSLDSPYGYT
TRBV7-8,ASSKGHSLQDEQF
TRBV7-9,ASSSGPGGDEKLF
TRBV29-1,SFLRHTGELF
TRBV12-3/TRBV12-4,ASSPAGGHEQF
TRBV28,ASSFGRYTDTQY
TRBV6-6,ASTLAGVAGELF
TRBV3-1,ASSQHSGRTNYGYT
TRBV12-3/TRBV12-4,ASSLSGTWETQY
TRBV27,ASSGTSGRTNEQF
TRBV2,ASRNDFLGTDTQY
TRBV29-1,SSLQGSEQY
TRBV28,ASSWTGGYEQY
TRBV6-2/TRBV6-3,ASSPGTGVGEQF
TRBV7-8,ASSLSGTSGIEQF
TRBV27,ASSPGTSGRGSTGELF
TRBV5-1,ASSSAPTSGTDTQY
TRBV7-2,ASSFLTGSTEAF
TRBV11-2,ASSSEGTVKETQY
TRBV15,ATSTDPARTDTQY
TRBV28,ASSPPGLAGGPGIQY
TRBV7-2,ASSLAGGGGQPQH
TRBV7-3,ASSLVSTDYSGANVLT
TRBV5-1,ASSGGQGLNTEAF
TRBV7-2,ASSSSGRNTGELF
TRBV10-3,AMGAGELF
TRBV12-3/TRBV12-4,ASRTSLPYNEQF
TRBV20-1,SAPSRLAGGNEQF
TRBV20-1,SAGSGTDSNQPQH
TRBV6-9,AAFYSRTSGRASGKDNEQF